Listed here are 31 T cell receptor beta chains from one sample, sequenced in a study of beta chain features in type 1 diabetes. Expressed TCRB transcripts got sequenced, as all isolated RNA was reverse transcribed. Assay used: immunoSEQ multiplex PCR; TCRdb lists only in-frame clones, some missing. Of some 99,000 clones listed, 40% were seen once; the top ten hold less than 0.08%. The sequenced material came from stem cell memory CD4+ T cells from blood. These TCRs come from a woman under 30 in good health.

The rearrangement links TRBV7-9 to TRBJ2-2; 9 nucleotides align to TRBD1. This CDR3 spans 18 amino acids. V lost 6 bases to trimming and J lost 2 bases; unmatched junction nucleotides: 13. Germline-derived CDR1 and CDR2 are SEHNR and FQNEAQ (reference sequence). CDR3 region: CASRPRGTGSINTGELFF. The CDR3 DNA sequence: TGTGCCAGCAGACCCCGAGGGACAGGGTCCATAAACACCGGGGAGCTGTTTTTT. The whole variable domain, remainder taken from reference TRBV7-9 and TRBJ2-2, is DTGVSQNPRHKITKRGQNVTFRCDPISEHNRLYWYRQTLGQGPEFLTYFQNEAQLEKSRLLSDRFSAERPKGSFSTLEIQRTEQGDSAMYLCASRPRGTGSINTGELFFGEGSRLTVL.

The CDR3 loop is CASSDARGSRAFF. The CDR3 DNA reads TGTGCCAGCAGTGATGCTAGGGGATCACGAGCTTTCTTT. This chain links TRBV6-1 with TRBJ1-1; weak D call: TRBD1 (5 bases). Trimming pared 3 bases from V and 10 bases from J, leaving 15 bases between. This CDR3 is built from 13 residues. The germline CDR1 and CDR2 sequences are MNHNS and SASEGT.

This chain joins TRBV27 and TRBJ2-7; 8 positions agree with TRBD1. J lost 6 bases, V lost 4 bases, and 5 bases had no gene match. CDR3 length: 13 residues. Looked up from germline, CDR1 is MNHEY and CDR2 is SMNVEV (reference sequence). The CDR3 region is CASSSRGLGEQYF. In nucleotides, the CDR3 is TGTGCCAGCAGTTCCAGGGGGCTAGGCGAGCAGTACTTC.

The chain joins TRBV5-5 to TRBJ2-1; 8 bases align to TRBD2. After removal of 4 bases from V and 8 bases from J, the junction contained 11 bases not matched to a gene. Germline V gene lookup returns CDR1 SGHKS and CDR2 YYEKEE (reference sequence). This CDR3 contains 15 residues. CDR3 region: CASSTGLVGLDEQFF. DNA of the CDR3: TGTGCCAGCAGCACGGGACTAGTAGGGCTGGATGAGCAGTTCTTC.

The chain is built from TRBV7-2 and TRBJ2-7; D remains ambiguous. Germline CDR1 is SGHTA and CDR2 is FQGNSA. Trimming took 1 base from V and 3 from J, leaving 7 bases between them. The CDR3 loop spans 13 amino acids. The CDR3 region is CASSLEVHYEQYF. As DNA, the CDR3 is TGTGCCAGCAGCTTAGAAGTACACTACGAGCAGTACTTC.

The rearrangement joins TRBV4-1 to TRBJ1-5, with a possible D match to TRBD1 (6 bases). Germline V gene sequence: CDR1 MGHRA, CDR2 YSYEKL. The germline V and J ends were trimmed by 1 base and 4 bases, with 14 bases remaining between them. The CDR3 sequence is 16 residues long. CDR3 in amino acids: CASSQGGGQPNQPQHF. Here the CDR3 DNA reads TGCGCCAGCAGCCAAGGGGGTGGACAGCCAAATCAGCCCCAGCATTTT.

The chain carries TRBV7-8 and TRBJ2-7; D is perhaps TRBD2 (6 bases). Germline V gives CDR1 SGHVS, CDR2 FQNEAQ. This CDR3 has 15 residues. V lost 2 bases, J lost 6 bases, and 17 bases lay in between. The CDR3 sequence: CASSLPRLVWSEQYF. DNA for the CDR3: TGTGCCAGCAGCTTACCTAGACTAGTCTGGTCCGAGCAGTACTTC.

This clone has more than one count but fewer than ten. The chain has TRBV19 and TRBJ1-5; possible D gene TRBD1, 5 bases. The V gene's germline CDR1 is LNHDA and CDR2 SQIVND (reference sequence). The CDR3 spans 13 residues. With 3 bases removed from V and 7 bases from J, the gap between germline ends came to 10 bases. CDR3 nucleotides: TGTGCCAGTAGTATGGTGGGGCTCCAGCCCCAGCATTTT. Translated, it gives CASSMVGLQPQHF.

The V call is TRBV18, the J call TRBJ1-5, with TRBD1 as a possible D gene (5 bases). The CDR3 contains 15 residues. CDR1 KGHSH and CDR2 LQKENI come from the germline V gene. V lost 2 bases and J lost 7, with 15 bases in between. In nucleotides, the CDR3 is TGTGCCAGCTCACCATATTCAGGGTCTGACCAGCCCCAGCATTTT. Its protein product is CASSPYSGSDQPQHF.

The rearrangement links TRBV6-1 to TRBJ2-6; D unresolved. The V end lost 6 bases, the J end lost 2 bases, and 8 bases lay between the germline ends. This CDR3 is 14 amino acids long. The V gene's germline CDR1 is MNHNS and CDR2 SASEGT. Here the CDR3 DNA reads TGTGCCAGCAGGGCAGGCGCTGGGGCCAACGTCCTGACTTTC. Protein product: CASRAGAGANVLTF.

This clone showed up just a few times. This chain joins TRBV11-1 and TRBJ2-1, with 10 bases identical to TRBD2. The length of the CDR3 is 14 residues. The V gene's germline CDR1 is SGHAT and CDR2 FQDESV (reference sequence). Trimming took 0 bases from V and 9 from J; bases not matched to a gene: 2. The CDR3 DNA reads TGTGCCAGCAGCTTAGCCCTAGCGGGAGCTGAGCAGTTCTTC. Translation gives CASSLALAGAEQFF.

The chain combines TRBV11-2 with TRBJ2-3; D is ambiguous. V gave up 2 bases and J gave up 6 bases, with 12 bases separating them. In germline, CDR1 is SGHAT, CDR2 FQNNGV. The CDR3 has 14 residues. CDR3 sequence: CASSLQVTLDTQYF. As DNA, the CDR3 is TGTGCCAGCAGCTTACAGGTTACTTTGGATACGCAGTATTTT.

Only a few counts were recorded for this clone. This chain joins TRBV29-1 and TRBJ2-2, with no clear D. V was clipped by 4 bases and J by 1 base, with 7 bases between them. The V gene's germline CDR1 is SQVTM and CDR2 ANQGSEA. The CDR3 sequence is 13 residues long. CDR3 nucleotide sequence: TGCAGCGTTGTTCCCAGGAACACCGGGGAGCTGTTTTTT. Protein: CSVVPRNTGELFF.

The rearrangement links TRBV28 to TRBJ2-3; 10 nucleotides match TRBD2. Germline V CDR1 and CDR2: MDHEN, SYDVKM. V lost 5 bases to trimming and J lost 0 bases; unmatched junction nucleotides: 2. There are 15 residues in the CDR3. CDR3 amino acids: CASSQTSGSTDTQYF. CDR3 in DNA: TGTGCCAGCAGTCAGACTAGCGGGAGCACAGATACGCAGTATTTT.

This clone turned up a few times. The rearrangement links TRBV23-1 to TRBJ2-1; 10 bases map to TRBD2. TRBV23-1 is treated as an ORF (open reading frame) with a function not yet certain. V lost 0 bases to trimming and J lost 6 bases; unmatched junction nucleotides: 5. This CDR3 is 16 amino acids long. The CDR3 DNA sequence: TGCGCCAGCAGTCAATCAGCGGGAGGGCCCCTCAATGAGCAGTTCTTC. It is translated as CASSQSAGGPLNEQFF.

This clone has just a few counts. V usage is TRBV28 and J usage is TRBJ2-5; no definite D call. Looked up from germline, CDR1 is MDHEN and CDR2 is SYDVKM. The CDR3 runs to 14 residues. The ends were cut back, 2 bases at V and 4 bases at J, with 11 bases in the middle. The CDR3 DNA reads TGTGCCAGCAGTTTACTCGGGTCTCCAGAGACCCAGTACTTC. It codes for CASSLLGSPETQYF.

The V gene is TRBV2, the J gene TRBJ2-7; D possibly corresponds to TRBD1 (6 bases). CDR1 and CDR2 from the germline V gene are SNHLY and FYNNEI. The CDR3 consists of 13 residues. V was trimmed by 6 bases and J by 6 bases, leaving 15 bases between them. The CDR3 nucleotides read TGTGCCAGCAGAGGAACAGGGCTTTCCGAGCAGTACTTC. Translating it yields CASRGTGLSEQYF.

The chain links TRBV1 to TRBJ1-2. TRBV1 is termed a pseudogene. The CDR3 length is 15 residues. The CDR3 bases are TGCACCAGCAGCCCACCCCGCGCGGCTAACTATGGCTACACCTTC. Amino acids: CTSSPPRAANYGYTF.

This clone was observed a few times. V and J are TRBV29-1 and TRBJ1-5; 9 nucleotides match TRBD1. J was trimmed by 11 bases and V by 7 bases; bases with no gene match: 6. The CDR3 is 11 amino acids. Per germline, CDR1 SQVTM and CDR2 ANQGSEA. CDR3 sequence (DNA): TGCAGCGCTACGACAGGGGGGTCCCAGCATTTT. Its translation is CSATTGGSQHF.

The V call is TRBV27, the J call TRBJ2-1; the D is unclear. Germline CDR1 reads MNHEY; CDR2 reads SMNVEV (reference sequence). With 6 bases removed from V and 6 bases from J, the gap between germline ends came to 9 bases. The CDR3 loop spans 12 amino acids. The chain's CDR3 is CASRGRGNEQFF. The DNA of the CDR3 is TGTGCCAGCAGGGGTCGAGGCAATGAGCAGTTCTTC.

DNA for the CDR3: TGTGCCAGTCTGACGGCAGGGGCTGAAGCTTTCTTT. This sequence encodes CASLTAGAEAFF. This chain links TRBV28 with TRBJ1-1; a weak D match, TRBD1 (6 bases). The V and J ends lost 9 bases and 6 bases respectively, with 14 bases between them. Per germline, CDR1 MDHEN and CDR2 SYDVKM. The CDR3 has 12 residues.

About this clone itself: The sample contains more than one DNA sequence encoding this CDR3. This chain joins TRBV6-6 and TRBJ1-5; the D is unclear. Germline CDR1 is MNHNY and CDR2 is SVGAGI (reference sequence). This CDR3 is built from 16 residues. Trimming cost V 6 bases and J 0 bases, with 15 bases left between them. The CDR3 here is CASSYGQAFSNQPQHF. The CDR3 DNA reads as TGTGCCAGCAGCTACGGGCAGGCCTTTAGCAATCAGCCCCAGCATTTT.

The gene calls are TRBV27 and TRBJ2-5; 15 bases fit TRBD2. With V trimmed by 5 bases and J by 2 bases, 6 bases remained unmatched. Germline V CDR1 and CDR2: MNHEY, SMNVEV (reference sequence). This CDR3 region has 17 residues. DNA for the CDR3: TGTGCCAGCAGTCGGGCGGGACTAGCGGGAGGACAAGAGACCCAGTACTTC. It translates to CASSRAGLAGGQETQYF.

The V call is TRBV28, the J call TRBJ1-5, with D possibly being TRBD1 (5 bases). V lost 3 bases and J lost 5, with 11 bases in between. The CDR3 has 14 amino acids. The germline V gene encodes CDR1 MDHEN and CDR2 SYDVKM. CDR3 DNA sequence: TGTGCCAGCAGTTTGGGGCAGGGCTATCAGCCCCAGCATTTT. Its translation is CASSLGQGYQPQHF.

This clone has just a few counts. The chain's CDR3 is CASSDSGLPYNEQFF. As DNA, the CDR3 is TGTGCCAGCAGTGATAGCGGATTACCCTACAATGAGCAGTTCTTC. The genes are TRBV2 and TRBJ2-1; D is perhaps TRBD2 (6 bases). CDR1 and CDR2 from the germline V gene are SNHLY and FYNNEI. With 3 bases removed from V and 2 bases from J, the gap between germline ends came to 11 bases. The CDR3 spans 15 residues.

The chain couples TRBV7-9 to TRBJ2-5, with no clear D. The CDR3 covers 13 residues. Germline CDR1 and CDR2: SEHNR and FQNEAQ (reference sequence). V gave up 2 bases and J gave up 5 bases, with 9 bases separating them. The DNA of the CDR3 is TGTGCCAGCAGCTTATTATCCGCGGAGACCCAGTACTTC. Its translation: CASSLLSAETQYF.

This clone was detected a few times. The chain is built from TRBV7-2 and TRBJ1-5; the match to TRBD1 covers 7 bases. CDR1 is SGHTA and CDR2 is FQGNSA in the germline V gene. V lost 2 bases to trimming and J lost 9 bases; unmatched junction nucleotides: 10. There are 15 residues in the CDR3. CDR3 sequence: CASSLRSGGHWPQHF. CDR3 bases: TGTGCCAGCAGCTTAAGATCAGGGGGTCATTGGCCCCAGCATTTT.

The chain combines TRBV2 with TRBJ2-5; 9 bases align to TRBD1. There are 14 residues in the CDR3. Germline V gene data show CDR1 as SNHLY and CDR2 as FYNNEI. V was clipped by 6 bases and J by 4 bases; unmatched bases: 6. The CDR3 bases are TGTGCCAGCAGGGAACAGGGGGCGGGAGAGACCCAGTACTTC. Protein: CASREQGAGETQYF.

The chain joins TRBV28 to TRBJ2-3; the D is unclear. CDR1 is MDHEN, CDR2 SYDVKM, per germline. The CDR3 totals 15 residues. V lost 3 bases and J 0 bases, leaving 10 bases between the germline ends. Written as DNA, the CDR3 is TGTGCCAGCAGTTTGGCCAGTGTCAGCACAGATACGCAGTATTTT. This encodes CASSLASVSTDTQYF.

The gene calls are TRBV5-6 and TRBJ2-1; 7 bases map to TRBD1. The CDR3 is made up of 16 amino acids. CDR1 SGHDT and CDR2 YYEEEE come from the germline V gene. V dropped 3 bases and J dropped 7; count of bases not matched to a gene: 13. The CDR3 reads CASSSLRQGILNEQFF. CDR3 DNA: TGTGCCAGCAGCTCCCTCCGACAGGGAATATTGAATGAGCAGTTCTTC.

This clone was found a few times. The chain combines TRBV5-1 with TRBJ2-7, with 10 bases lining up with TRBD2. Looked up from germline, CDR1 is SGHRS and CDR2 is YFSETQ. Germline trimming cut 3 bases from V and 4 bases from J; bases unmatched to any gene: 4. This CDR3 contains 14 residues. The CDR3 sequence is CASSSAGGGYEQYF. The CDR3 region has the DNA TGCGCCAGCAGCTCAGCGGGAGGGGGGTACGAGCAGTACTTC.